Below are 30 T cell receptor beta chains sequenced from a single sample in a study of shared clonotypes between healthy human individuals. Data came from immunoSEQ multiplex PCR; TCRdb stores just in-frame clones and leaves some out. The data hold roughly 2.5 million clones, with about 92% observed a single time. The sequenced material came from naive CD4+ T cells sorted from blood. The subset: CD45RA+ positively selected. These receptors all come from a man aged 18 to 30 in good health.

The J gene is TRBJ2-7, the V gene TRBV6-1; D perhaps matches TRBD1 (5 bases). The V end lost 6 bases, the J end lost 3 bases, and 6 bases lay between the germline ends. The CDR3 has 11 amino acids. Germline loops: CDR1 MNHNS, CDR2 SASEGT. CDR3 residues: CASSGHYEQYF. Written as DNA, the CDR3 is TGTGCCAGCAGCGGACACTACGAGCAGTACTTC.

Comments on this clone: Other DNA sequences in the sample encode the same CDR3. The V gene is TRBV7-3, the J gene TRBJ2-1, with 8 bases fitting TRBD2. V trimming: 0 bases; J trimming: 2 bases; junction bases outside the gene matches: 3. The CDR3 has 16 residues. Germline CDR1 reads SGHTA; CDR2 reads FQGTGA. Written as DNA, the CDR3 is TGTGCCAGCAGCTTAACCAGCGGGGGAACCTACAATGAGCAGTTCTTC. Encoded protein: CASSLTSGGTYNEQFF.

The V gene is TRBV28, the J gene TRBJ1-4; 8 positions agree with TRBD1. CDR3 length equals 14 residues. CDR1 is MDHEN and CDR2 is SYDVKM in the germline V gene. Unmatched junction bases numbered 8, after V lost 6 bases and J lost 8 bases. CDR3 residues: CASRAAGTGEKLFF. CDR3 DNA: TGTGCCAGCAGGGCGGCTGGGACAGGCGAAAAACTGTTTTTT.

As regards this clone: This same CDR3 is encoded by further DNA sequences in the sample. V and J are TRBV5-6 and TRBJ2-3, with D unclear. V was cut by 1 base and J by 0 bases, with 6 bases left in between. Germline V CDR1 and CDR2: SGHDT, YYEEEE. This CDR3 region has 14 residues. In nucleotides, the CDR3 is TGTGCCAGCAGCTTGCCGGGCAGCACAGATACGCAGTATTTT. It yields the protein CASSLPGSTDTQYF. Full variable domain (missing parts from reference TRBV5-6 and TRBJ2-3): DAGVTQSPTHLIKTRGQQVTLRCSPKSGHDTVSWYQQALGQGPQFIFQYYEEEERQRGNFPDRFSGHQFPNYSSELNVNALLLGDSALYLCASSLPGSTDTQYFGPGTRLTVL.

The rearrangement joins TRBV7-2 to TRBJ2-7; 7 nucleotides line up with TRBD1. The CDR3 runs to 14 residues. Germline loops: CDR1 SGHTA, CDR2 FQGNSA. V gave up 4 bases and J gave up 1 base; unmatched junction bases: 4. The CDR3 region is CASSSRQGSYEQYF. The CDR3 DNA is TGTGCCAGCAGCTCTCGACAGGGTTCCTACGAGCAGTACTTC.

With respect to this clone: Other DNA sequences in the sample encode the same CDR3. The chain links TRBV28 to TRBJ1-3; TRBD1 might be the D (5 bases). Looked up from germline, CDR1 is MDHEN and CDR2 is SYDVKM. V was cut by 2 bases and J by 3 bases, with 8 bases left in between. The CDR3 is made up of 14 amino acids. CDR3 residues: CASSLPQGGNTIYF. The CDR3 DNA sequence: TGTGCCAGCAGTTTACCTCAGGGTGGAAACACCATATATTTT.

J is TRBJ1-2 and V is TRBV9; maybe TRBD1 (6 bases). V shed 0 bases and J shed 4 bases, with 13 bases lying between them. Germline lookup yields CDR1 SGDLS and CDR2 YYNGEE. The CDR3 loop spans 15 amino acids. The CDR3 nucleotides read TGTGCCAGCAGCGTAGGGGGGACATTCTCCTATGGCTACACCTTC. Protein sequence: CASSVGGTFSYGYTF. Complete variable domain (other parts from reference TRBV9 and TRBJ1-2): DSGVTQTPKHLITATGQRVTLRCSPRSGDLSVYWYQQSLDQGLQFLIQYYNGEERAKGNILERFSAQQFPDLHSELNLSSLELGDSALYFCASSVGGTFSYGYTFGSGTRLTVV.

V is TRBV30 and J is TRBJ1-5; TRBD1 is a possible D gene (6 bases). V was pared by 0 bases and J by 0 bases, with 12 bases between. The V gene's germline CDR1 is GTSNPN and CDR2 SVGIG (reference sequence). CDR3 length: 16 amino acids. The DNA of the CDR3 is TGTGCCTGGAGTGTACGAGGGGGGGTTAGCAATCAGCCCCAGCATTTT. This gives the protein CAWSVRGGVSNQPQHF. Variable domain in full (rest from reference TRBV30 and TRBJ1-5): SQTIHQWPATLVQPVGSPLSLECTVEGTSNPNLYWYRQAAGRGLQLLFYSVGIGQISSEVPQNLSASRPQDRQFILSSKKLLLSDSGFYLCAWSVRGGVSNQPQHFGDGTRLSIL.

The genes are TRBV6-5 and TRBJ1-5; a possible D gene is TRBD1 (6 bases). V gave up 6 bases and J gave up 4 bases, with 10 bases separating them. Germline lookup yields CDR1 MNHEY and CDR2 SVGAGI. There are 13 residues in the CDR3. This chain's CDR3 is CASSTDRNQPQHF. The CDR3 DNA reads TGTGCCAGCAGCACCGACAGGAATCAGCCCCAGCATTTT.

This clone has just one count. This sequence joins TRBV5-1 and TRBJ1-3; D may be TRBD1 (6 bases). V dropped 0 bases and J dropped 4 bases, with 14 bases sitting between them. Germline CDR1 is SGHRS and CDR2 is YFSETQ. The CDR3 is made up of 16 amino acids. The CDR3 loop reads CASSLEGDPPGNTIYF. As DNA, the CDR3 is TGCGCCAGCAGCTTGGAGGGGGACCCTCCAGGAAACACCATATATTTT.

The J gene is TRBJ1-3, the V gene TRBV30; D ambiguous. In germline, CDR1 is GTSNPN, CDR2 SVGIG (reference sequence). Trimming pared 3 bases from V and 0 bases from J, leaving 12 bases between. The CDR3 has 15 amino acids. This chain's CDR3 is CAWSSDGSSGNTIYF. The CDR3 nucleotides are TGTGCCTGGAGCTCGGACGGAAGCTCTGGAAACACCATATATTTT.

The genes are TRBV7-9 and TRBJ2-2, with D perhaps TRBD2 (6 bases). Germline V gives CDR1 SEHNR, CDR2 FQNEAQ (reference sequence). The CDR3 is 17 amino acids. Trimming cost V 8 bases and J 2 bases, with 21 bases left between them. The CDR3 nucleotides are TGTGCCAGCCATGGTGCTTTGGGGGGACGCAACACCGGGGAGCTGTTTTTT. Protein: CASHGALGGRNTGELFF.

The chain employs TRBV19 and TRBJ2-7; D unresolved. Germline CDR1 LNHDA, CDR2 SQIVND (reference sequence). V lost 8 bases to trimming and J lost 4 bases, with 9 bases between them. This CDR3 is 11 amino acids long. The CDR3 region is CASAQAYEQYF. For the CDR3, the DNA is TGTGCCAGTGCCCAGGCATACGAGCAGTACTTC.

The chain employs TRBV28 and TRBJ1-2, with 9 bases lining up with TRBD1. Losses at the gene ends were 4 bases for V and 6 bases for J; bases not matched to a gene: 9. The CDR3 loop spans 15 amino acids. Germline V gene sequence: CDR1 MDHEN, CDR2 SYDVKM. CDR3: CASSSGGQGVDGYTF. For the CDR3, the DNA is TGTGCCAGCAGTTCAGGGGGACAGGGTGTAGATGGCTACACCTTC.

The chain has TRBV4-3 and TRBJ1-3; D remains ambiguous. The CDR3 loop spans 17 amino acids. From germline, CDR1 is LGHNA and CDR2 YSLEER. Trimming shortened V by 0 bases and J by 0 bases, and 12 bases separated the two germline ends. CDR3 protein: CASSQDLTTASGNTIYF. The CDR3 coding sequence is TGCGCCAGCAGCCAAGATCTAACCACAGCCTCTGGAAACACCATATATTTT.

The rearrangement joins TRBV5-1 to TRBJ1-2, with a weak D call TRBD1 (5 bases). With 4 bases removed from V and 5 bases from J, the gap between germline ends came to 18 bases. The CDR3 sequence is 15 residues long. Germline V lookup: CDR1 SGHRS, CDR2 YFSETQ. CDR3 region: CASSPQPGPTYGYTF. Written as DNA, the CDR3 is TGCGCCAGCAGCCCCCAACCGGGGCCGACTTATGGCTACACCTTC.

This chain links TRBV5-1 with TRBJ2-6; no definite D call. The germline CDR1 and CDR2 sequences are SGHRS and YFSETQ. V gave up 4 bases and J gave up 0 bases, with 17 bases separating them. CDR3 length: 18 residues. CDR3: CASSPLSTAHSGANVLTF. The CDR3 bases are TGCGCCAGCAGCCCTTTGAGCACTGCCCACTCTGGGGCCAACGTCCTGACTTTC.

The V call is TRBV2, the J call TRBJ2-6; possibly TRBD2 for D (6 bases). Germline V lookup: CDR1 SNHLY, CDR2 FYNNEI. Trimming removed 11 bases at V and 0 bases at J, with 17 bases between. The CDR3 is 16 residues long. CDR3 region: CAGGILSNSGANVLTF. The CDR3 coding sequence is TGTGCCGGGGGGATACTATCAAACTCTGGGGCCAACGTCCTGACTTTC.

The chain recombines TRBV4-3 with TRBJ2-7, with TRBD1 identical over 9 bases. This CDR3 has 16 amino acids. Germline assignment: CDR1 LGHNA and CDR2 YSLEER. Unmatched junction bases numbered 6, after V lost 0 bases and J lost 3 bases. CDR3 nucleotide sequence: TGCGCCAGCAGCCAAGAGTGGGGACAGGGATACTACGAGCAGTACTTC. Amino acids: CASSQEWGQGYYEQYF.

V gene TRBV28 combines with J gene TRBJ1-5; D may be TRBD1 (5 bases). V was cut by 4 bases and J by 3 bases, with 13 bases left in between. The germline V gene has CDR1 MDHEN and CDR2 SYDVKM. This CDR3 region has 15 residues. DNA for the CDR3: TGTGCCAGCAGTTGGGCACCGGGGACCAATCAGCCCCAGCATTTT. This encodes CASSWAPGTNQPQHF.

The rearrangement links TRBV7-2 to TRBJ2-5; D is unclear. The CDR3 contains 14 residues. Germline-derived CDR1 and CDR2 are SGHTA and FQGNSA. The V end lost 1 base, the J end lost 5 bases, and 11 bases lay between the germline ends. The CDR3 nucleotides are TGTGCCAGCAGCTTAGATGGTCGAGTGGAGACCCAGTACTTC. Its translation: CASSLDGRVETQYF.

Note on this clone: Different DNA sequences within this sample yield the same CDR3. The J gene is TRBJ2-7, the V gene TRBV13; 8 positions agree with TRBD1. The ends lost 0 bases at V and 2 bases at J; junction bases unmatched: 3. The CDR3 extends over 15 amino acids. Germline CDR1 PRHDT, CDR2 FYEKMQ (reference sequence). The CDR3 sequence is CASSLGDRETYEQYF. CDR3 sequence (DNA): TGTGCCAGCAGCTTAGGGGACAGGGAAACCTACGAGCAGTACTTC.

V gene TRBV6-1 combines with J gene TRBJ2-7, with a tentative D call TRBD1 (6 bases). Trimming stripped 3 bases from V and 8 bases from J, with 14 bases between. This CDR3 contains 13 residues. Germline assignment: CDR1 MNHNS and CDR2 SASEGT. In DNA form, the CDR3 reads TGTGCCAGCAGTGATCGGACAGTCTCTAAGCAGTACTTC. The encoded protein is CASSDRTVSKQYF.

This clone was counted once. This chain connects TRBV25-1 to TRBJ1-2; no clear D. The V gene's germline CDR1 is MGHDK and CDR2 SYGVNS. Trimming left V 4 bases short and J 2 bases short, with 11 bases between. The CDR3 consists of 14 residues. CDR3 protein: CASSGGRANYGYTF. CDR3 sequence (DNA): TGTGCCAGCAGTGGGGGTAGGGCCAACTATGGCTACACCTTC.

With regard to this clone: The sample has other DNA sequences that encode this CDR3 too. The V call is TRBV5-4, the J call TRBJ2-3, with 8 bases matching TRBD1. Germline CDR1 reads SGHNT; CDR2 reads YYREEE (reference sequence). The ends lost 4 bases at V and 3 bases at J; junction bases unmatched: 1. The CDR3 runs to 13 residues. The CDR3 DNA follows: TGTGCCAGCAGCCGGACAGGGACAGATACGCAGTATTTT. It is translated as CASSRTGTDTQYF.

The chain is built from TRBV7-8 and TRBJ2-3; D might be TRBD1 or TRBD2, each matching 6 bases. In germline, CDR1 is SGHVS, CDR2 FQNEAQ. The germline V and J ends were trimmed by 11 bases and 0 bases, with 9 bases remaining between them. CDR3 length equals 12 residues. The CDR3 DNA reads as TGTGCCGGGGGGCCAAGCACAGATACGCAGTATTTT. Its protein product is CAGGPSTDTQYF.

In the case of this clone: Other DNA variants within this sample encode the same CDR3. The gene calls are TRBV19 and TRBJ2-5; weak D call: TRBD1 (5 bases). Trimming took 2 bases from V and 5 from J, leaving 9 bases between them. Per the germline V gene, CDR1 is LNHDA and CDR2 is SQIVND (reference sequence). This CDR3 spans 13 amino acids. The CDR3 protein is CASSIQGSETQYF. Written as DNA, the CDR3 is TGTGCCAGTAGTATACAGGGTAGTGAGACCCAGTACTTC.

This clone was counted once. The rearrangement joins TRBV28 to TRBJ2-2; D tentatively fits TRBD1 or TRBD2 (5 bases each). V dropped 5 bases and J dropped 2 bases, with 12 bases sitting between them. Germline CDR1 reads MDHEN; CDR2 reads SYDVKM. This CDR3 has 15 amino acids. Here the CDR3 DNA reads TGTGCCAGCAGTCGCCCGGGACCAAACACCGGGGAGCTGTTTTTT. Amino acids: CASSRPGPNTGELFF.

V gene TRBV10-2 combines with J gene TRBJ2-3, with D perhaps TRBD2 (6 bases). Germline assignment: CDR1 WSHSY and CDR2 SAAADI. This CDR3 region has 14 residues. V lost 3 bases, J lost 5 bases, and 12 bases lay in between. The CDR3 DNA follows: TGCGCCAGCAGTGATGGGCTAGCGAAAGATACGCAGTATTTT. This encodes CASSDGLAKDTQYF.

The chain is built from TRBV10-3 and TRBJ1-6, with a tentative D call TRBD1 (5 bases). The CDR3 length is 15 residues. In germline, CDR1 is ENHRY, CDR2 SYGVKD. V gave up 4 bases and J gave up 8 bases, with 15 bases separating them. In DNA, the CDR3 is TGTGCCATCAGTGGGGACGGAATTCCGCATTCACCCCTCCACTTT. Translation gives CAISGDGIPHSPLHF.